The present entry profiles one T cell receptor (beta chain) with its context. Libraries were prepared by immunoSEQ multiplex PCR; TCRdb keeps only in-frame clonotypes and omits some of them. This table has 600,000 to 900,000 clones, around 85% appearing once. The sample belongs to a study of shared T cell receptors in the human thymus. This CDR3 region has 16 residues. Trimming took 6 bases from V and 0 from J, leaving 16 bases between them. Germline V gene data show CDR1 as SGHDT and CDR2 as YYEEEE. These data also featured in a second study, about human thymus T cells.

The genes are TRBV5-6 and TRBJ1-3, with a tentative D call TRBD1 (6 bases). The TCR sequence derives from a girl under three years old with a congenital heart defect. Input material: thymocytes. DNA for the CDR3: TGTGCCAGCACTGCGCAGGGGTCGAGCTCTGGAAACACCATATATTTT. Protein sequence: CASTAQGSSSGNTIYF.